This T cell receptor (beta chain) came from a study of cytomegalovirus exposure and HLA in healthy donors. Study in general: Tens of millions of unique TCRs from HLA-typed donors were held in an early release of data. Falling in the Caucasian-associated ancestry cluster were less than 85% of about 400 genotyped donors. Whole-study findings and limits: Versus the approximately 700-donor mean, an Asian-associated ancestry cluster reportedly showed fewer N-insertions in a later analysis. The productive fraction for most TCR beta V segments was about 87% or about 30% in an earlier analysis.

On this clone itself: Its antigen is unidentified.

Germline values: CDR1 MGHDK, CDR2 SYGVNS. The ends were cut back, 3 bases at V and 1 base at J, with 16 bases in the middle. This CDR3 region has 16 residues. The PCR used 60 Vbeta and 13 Jbeta primers. Some clones are missing from TCRdb's copy, which holds only in-frame ones; the method was immunoSEQ multiplex PCR. This sample carries about 270,000 clones, about 66% of them seen once, and the ten largest clones take around 2.3%. This rearrangement joins TRBV25-1 to TRBJ2-7; D gene uncertain. Material: PBMCs. The sequence derives from a female donor in good health and CMV-seronegative. The CDR3 bases are TGTGCCAGCAGTGACGAATGGGCCGAATGGTCCTACGAGCAGTACTTC. Its translation is CASSDEWAEWSYEQYF.